This entry lists 20 T cell receptor beta chains sequenced from one sample in a study of identical twins. TCRdb passed the 5' RACE reads through MiXCR, listing each CDR3 protein once. The table lists about 720,000 distinct CDR3 sequences, approximately 9% of them singletons. The same sample was also used in a study of yellow fever vaccine responses in identical twins.

The sequenced material came from PBMCs. Source of these receptors: a woman between 18 and 29 years old in good health.

This clonotype was counted once. The chain uses TRBV18 and TRBJ2-1; perhaps TRBD2 as D (7 bases). V was trimmed by 3 bases and J by 4 bases, leaving 13 bases between them. The CDR3 is 15 amino acids. Germline assignment: CDR1 KGHSH and CDR2 LQKENI. This CDR3 is CASSPGGGQYNEQFF. Here the CDR3 DNA reads TGTGCCAGCTCACCCGGCGGGGGCCAATACAATGAGCAGTTCTTC.

The rearrangement links TRBV3-1 to TRBJ1-2, with a possible D match to TRBD1 (5 bases). Germline CDR1 reads LGHDT; CDR2 reads YNNKEL (reference sequence). Trimming took off 0 bases at V and 8 bases at J, with 16 bases between the two ends. This CDR3 region has 15 residues. CDR3 nucleotides: TGTGCCAGCAGCCAAGACGGGGCCGCTTTCGACGGCTACACCTTC. Amino acids: CASSQDGAAFDGYTF.

The genes are TRBV7-9 and TRBJ2-7, with 15 bases matching TRBD2. Germline V gene sequence: CDR1 SEHNR, CDR2 FQNEAQ (reference sequence). The CDR3 is 16 amino acids. Trimming removed 8 bases from V and 4 bases from J; junction bases left unmatched: 9. This CDR3 reads CASGRTSGRESYEQYF. In DNA, the CDR3 is TGTGCCAGCGGAAGGACTAGCGGGAGGGAATCGTACGAGCAGTACTTC.

J is TRBJ2-1 and V is TRBV4-3; 9 bases fit TRBD2. This CDR3 contains 15 residues. Germline V CDR1 and CDR2: LGHNA, YSLEER. V shed 0 bases and J 8 bases; nucleotides not matched to a gene: 5. CDR3 coding DNA: TGCGCCAGCAGCCAAGATTCGAGCGGGGGGTATGAGCAGTTCTTC. Its protein is CASSQDSSGGYEQFF.

With respect to this clonotype: The CDR3 ends on some other residue instead of the conserved phenylalanine or tryptophan, so this is likely a read error. The J gene is TRBJ2-2, the V gene TRBV29-1; 7 bases map to TRBD1. The CDR3 spans 14 residues. The germline CDR1 and CDR2 sequences are SQVTM and ANQGSEA. With 7 bases clipped from V and 4 bases from J, the junction kept 9 bases outside the gene matches. The CDR3 sequence: CSATGSRGTGELFS. Written as DNA, the CDR3 is TGCAGCGCGACAGGGTCCCGGGGCACCGGGGAGCTGTTTTCT.

This clonotype was found many times. The chain recombines TRBV3-1 with TRBJ2-2; D is possibly TRBD2 (5 bases). The V end lost 1 base, the J end lost 10 bases, and 7 bases lay between the germline ends. This CDR3 is 12 amino acids long. Germline CDR1 LGHDT, CDR2 YNNKEL (reference sequence). CDR3 loop: CASSQGGPELFF. In nucleotides, the CDR3 is TGTGCCAGCAGCCAAGGCGGGCCGGAGCTGTTTTTT.

This clonotype was counted many times. The genes are TRBV7-9 and TRBJ2-7; no clear D. The germline V gene has CDR1 SEHNR and CDR2 FQNEAQ (reference sequence). The CDR3 totals 12 residues. Trimming left V 5 bases short and J 3 bases short, with 8 bases between. CDR3 DNA sequence: TGTGCCAGCAGCCTACTCGGCTACGAGCAGTACTTC. Its translation: CASSLLGYEQYF.

This clonotype has a handful of counts. The gene calls are TRBV7-6 and TRBJ2-3; the D gene is possibly TRBD2 (6 bases). The germline V and J ends were trimmed by 7 bases and 6 bases, with 17 bases remaining between them. The CDR3 has 14 amino acids. Germline V gene sequence: CDR1 SGHVS, CDR2 FNYEAQ. DNA of the CDR3: TGTGCCAGCATCCCTGGGCGGGGCCGCGATACGCAGTATTTT. This codes for CASIPGRGRDTQYF. The variable domain in full, with the rest retrieved from reference TRBV7-6 and TRBJ2-3, is GAGVSQSPRYKVTKRGQDVALRCDPISGHVSLYWYRQALGQGPEFLTYFNYEAQQDKSGLPNDRFSAERPEGSISTLTIQRTEQRDSAMYRCASIPGRGRDTQYFGPGTRLTVL.

The V call is TRBV3-1, the J call TRBJ2-2, with 12 bases fitting TRBD2. The CDR3 is 18 amino acids. CDR1 is LGHDT and CDR2 is YNNKEL in the germline V gene (reference sequence). J gave up 2 bases and V 4 bases, and 8 bases lay outside the gene matches. The CDR3 sequence is CASSRRTSGGINTGELFF. In DNA form, the CDR3 reads TGTGCCAGCAGCCGCCGTACTAGCGGGGGGATTAACACCGGGGAGCTGTTTTTT.

This rearrangement joins TRBV28 to TRBJ1-5; 9 bases align to TRBD1. CDR1 and CDR2 from the germline V gene are MDHEN and SYDVKM. This CDR3 has 15 residues. After removal of 4 bases from V and 5 bases from J, the junction contained 6 bases not matched to a gene. The CDR3 sequence: CASSYDRGVHQPQHF. DNA for the CDR3: TGTGCCAGCAGTTACGACAGGGGGGTCCATCAGCCCCAGCATTTT.

This clonotype was detected a few times. CDR3 nucleotides: TGCGCCAGCAGCCAAGTTTCGGGACAGGCACCCCCCCAGCATTTT. It encodes CASSQVSGQAPPQHF. The rearrangement uses TRBV4-1 and TRBJ1-5, with 8 bases aligning to TRBD1. The CDR3 consists of 15 residues. The germline V gene has CDR1 MGHRA and CDR2 YSYEKL. V lost 1 base to trimming and J lost 10 bases; unmatched junction nucleotides: 9.

This clonotype was seen many times. The CDR3 sequence is CASSPGAGGTDTQYF. CDR3 DNA sequence: TGCGCCAGCAGCCCCGGCGCAGGGGGCACAGATACGCAGTATTTT. The chain recombines TRBV5-1 with TRBJ2-3, with a tentative D call TRBD1 (6 bases). CDR1 and CDR2 from the germline V gene are SGHRS and YFSETQ. This CDR3 region has 15 residues. V gave up 4 bases and J gave up 1 base, with 13 bases separating them.

This clonotype was detected ten times or more. The chain has TRBV12-3 or TRBV12-4 and TRBJ1-5; 7 nucleotides align to TRBD1. V lost 6 bases, J lost 7 bases, and 15 bases stayed unmatched. The CDR3 runs 16 residues. The CDR3 loop is CASSPSRQGWGQPQHF. The CDR3 DNA sequence: TGTGCCAGCAGCCCATCTCGACAGGGTTGGGGACAGCCCCAGCATTTT.

This clonotype was detected only a few times. The chain joins TRBV20-1 to TRBJ2-7; TRBD2 matches at 13 bases. This CDR3 comprises 13 residues. Germline CDR1 is DFQATT and CDR2 is SNEGSKA (reference sequence). V dropped 5 bases and J dropped 6; count of bases not matched to a gene: 4. The CDR3 sequence: CSALLAGGSEQYF. DNA of the CDR3: TGCAGTGCTCTACTAGCGGGAGGGTCCGAGCAGTACTTC.

Only a few counts were recorded for this clonotype. This rearrangement joins TRBV3-1 to TRBJ1-5; no definite D call. The V end lost 0 bases, the J end lost 9 bases, and 9 bases lay between the germline ends. Germline V CDR1 and CDR2: LGHDT, YNNKEL (reference sequence). This CDR3 spans 13 amino acids. The CDR3 nucleotides are TGTGCCAGCAGCCAAGAGCCCTCCCGGCCCCAGCATTTT. As protein: CASSQEPSRPQHF.

This clonotype was picked up many times. V gene TRBV9 combines with J gene TRBJ2-2; a possible D gene is TRBD1 (5 bases). V lost 1 base to trimming and J lost 2 bases, with 9 bases between them. Germline values: CDR1 SGDLS, CDR2 YYNGEE. The CDR3 totals 15 residues. The CDR3 reads CASSVRQSNTGELFF. CDR3 in DNA: TGTGCCAGCAGCGTAAGACAGTCTAACACCGGGGAGCTGTTTTTT. Using reference TRBV9 and TRBJ2-2 for the parts outside the CDR3, the full variable domain is DSGVTQTPKHLITATGQRVTLRCSPRSGDLSVYWYQQSLDQGLQFLIQYYNGEERAKGNILERFSAQQFPDLHSELNLSSLELGDSALYFCASSVRQSNTGELFFGEGSRLTVL.

The chain couples TRBV10-3 to TRBJ2-1; 11 bases map to TRBD2. This CDR3 region has 16 residues. Per germline, CDR1 ENHRY and CDR2 SYGVKD. V lost 3 bases to trimming and J lost 6 bases; unmatched junction nucleotides: 7. CDR3 DNA: TGTGCCATCAGTGAATCACTAGCGGGAGTACGCAATGAGCAGTTCTTC. Encoded protein: CAISESLAGVRNEQFF.

In this sample, this clonotype turned up many times. The V and J genes are TRBV7-9 and TRBJ2-2; the match to TRBD1 covers 7 bases. Germline CDR1 reads SEHNR; CDR2 reads FQNEAQ (reference sequence). V shed 5 bases and J 3 bases; nucleotides not matched to a gene: 12. The CDR3 covers 17 residues. CDR3 coding DNA: TGTGCCAGCAGCCCTGGGGACAGACCTGTTCACACCGGGGAGCTGTTTTTT. It specifies CASSPGDRPVHTGELFF.

This chain connects TRBV29-1 to TRBJ2-7; TRBD2 aligns across 10 bases. V lost 0 bases, J lost 2 bases, and 7 bases stayed unmatched. CDR1 SQVTM and CDR2 ANQGSEA come from the germline V gene. CDR3 size: 16 residues. The CDR3 reads CSVEEATSGYPYEQYF. CDR3 in DNA: TGCAGCGTTGAAGAAGCGACTAGCGGGTACCCCTACGAGCAGTACTTC.

In regard to this clonotype: This may arise from a read error, as a much more abundant clone is one base away. The J gene is TRBJ2-2, the V gene TRBV4-1; 9 bases agree with TRBD1. CDR1 and CDR2 from the germline V gene are MGHRA and YSYEKL. The CDR3 runs 18 residues. CDR3 DNA: TGCGCCAGCAGCCATCGTCGACAGGGGGTGGCGAGCTCCGGGGGGCTGTTTTTT. Translated, it gives CASSHRRQGVASSGGLFF.